Following are 20 T cell receptor beta chains from one sample sequenced in a study of identical twins. TCRdb used MiXCR to reprocess the 5' RACE reads, holding one entry per CDR3 protein. The sample lists 200,000 to 250,000 distinct CDR3 sequences; approximately 7.1% were seen once. The data also belong to a second study, concerning T cells expressing NK-cell markers.

The sequencing sample was made of CD8+ T cells sorted from blood. Source of these receptors: a woman aged 18-30 years in good health.

This CDR3 is CASSFTGQGIFSEQYF. The CDR3 DNA sequence: TGTGCCAGCAGCTTCACAGGACAGGGGATTTTTAGCGAGCAGTACTTC. The chain carries TRBV7-9 and TRBJ2-7; 9 bases align to TRBD1. The CDR3 length is 16 residues. The germline V gene encodes CDR1 SEHNR and CDR2 FQNEAQ (reference sequence). Losses at the gene ends were 3 bases for V and 6 bases for J; bases not matched to a gene: 12. The variable domain in full, completed from reference TRBV7-9 and TRBJ2-7, reads DTGVSQNPRHKITKRGQNVTFRCDPISEHNRLYWYRQTLGQGPEFLTYFQNEAQLEKSRLLSDRFSAERPKGSFSTLEIQRTEQGDSAMYLCASSFTGQGIFSEQYFGPGTRLTVT.

This clonotype has only a few counts. This sequence joins TRBV10-3 and TRBJ2-7, with a weak D call TRBD2 (5 bases). V was pared by 5 bases and J by 2 bases, with 16 bases between. This CDR3 has 15 residues. Germline loops: CDR1 ENHRY, CDR2 SYGVKD. CDR3 nucleotide sequence: TGTGCCATCAGTAATCGAGACCCGAGGGCCTACGAGCAGTACTTC. This gives the protein CAISNRDPRAYEQYF.

The table lists this clonotype with many counts. The chain has TRBV5-6 and TRBJ2-7, with TRBD1 identical over 9 bases. The length of the CDR3 is 15 residues. Trimming took 3 bases from V and 3 from J; bases not matched to a gene: 7. Germline loops: CDR1 SGHDT, CDR2 YYEEEE. CDR3 sequence (DNA): TGTGCCAGCAGCTCAGGACAGGGGAATCTCTACGAGCAGTACTTC. Amino acid sequence: CASSSGQGNLYEQYF.

This chain links TRBV5-6 with TRBJ2-7; either TRBD1 or TRBD2 may fit D (5 bases each). Germline CDR1 SGHDT, CDR2 YYEEEE. This CDR3 contains 13 residues. Trimming removed 4 bases from V and 9 bases from J, with 17 bases in between. The CDR3 sequence: CASSPGLLSWQYF. The CDR3 coding sequence is TGTGCCAGCAGCCCGGGGCTCCTCTCCTGGCAGTACTTC.

This clonotype has a count of ten or more. This chain joins TRBV9 and TRBJ1-5, with D possibly TRBD1 on 5 matching bases. The V end lost 3 bases, the J end lost 2 bases, and 9 bases lay between the germline ends. The CDR3 totals 14 residues. Germline V CDR1 and CDR2: SGDLS, YYNGEE. The CDR3 region has the DNA TGTGCCAGCAGCGGAGGGGACGGCAATCAGCCCCAGCATTTT. Its translation: CASSGGDGNQPQHF.

This clonotype was counted a few times. The chain recombines TRBV11-2 with TRBJ2-2, with 11 bases that match TRBD2. Germline V gene sequence: CDR1 SGHAT, CDR2 FQNNGV. V lost 1 base to trimming and J lost 6 bases; unmatched junction nucleotides: 10. The CDR3 runs to 18 residues. Here the CDR3 DNA reads TGTGCCAGCAGCTTAGGCCTAGCGGGGGGACGCCCGTCCGGGGAGCTGTTTTTT. The encoded protein is CASSLGLAGGRPSGELFF.

This sequence joins TRBV12-5 and TRBJ1-1; the D gene is possibly TRBD1 (6 bases). From germline, CDR1 is LGHNT and CDR2 FRNRAP. CDR3 length equals 14 residues. Trimming shortened V by 4 bases and J by 1 base, and 10 bases separated the two germline ends. The CDR3 DNA is TGTGCTAGTGGTTATTCGACAGGGAACACTGAAGCTTTCTTT. It yields the protein CASGYSTGNTEAFF.

This chain uses TRBV29-1 with TRBJ2-1; D may be TRBD1 (6 bases). Germline V lookup: CDR1 SQVTM, CDR2 ANQGSEA. This CDR3 is built from 10 residues. Trimming shortened V by 7 bases and J by 10 bases, and 11 bases separated the two germline ends. DNA of the CDR3: TGCAGCGCCCTAGGACAGGAGCAGTTCTTC. Translating gives CSALGQEQFF.

This clonotype was seen only once. A read error is possible here, since a much larger clone lies one base away. V gene TRBV12-3 or TRBV12-4 combines with J gene TRBJ2-2; TRBD2 matches at 13 bases. CDR3 length equals 18 residues. This CDR3 reads CACSLATSGRGVTGELFF. The CDR3 DNA follows: TGTGCCTGCAGTTTAGCAACTAGCGGGAGGGGTGTCACCGGGGAGCTGTTTTTT.

This clonotype occurred a few times. The V gene is TRBV6-1, the J gene TRBJ1-6; TRBD1 matches 7 bases. This CDR3 comprises 15 residues. Germline V gene lookup returns CDR1 MNHNS and CDR2 SASEGT. J was trimmed by 7 bases and V by 5 bases; bases with no gene match: 8. The CDR3 loop reads CASSPPGTVNSPLHF. The DNA of the CDR3 is TGTGCCAGCAGTCCGCCCGGGACAGTCAATTCACCCCTCCACTTT.

The J gene is TRBJ2-7, the V gene TRBV7-6, with D possibly being TRBD2 (6 bases). Trimming removed 5 bases from V and 2 bases from J, with 25 bases in between. Per the germline V gene, CDR1 is SGHVS and CDR2 is FNYEAQ. The CDR3 is 18 amino acids. Written as DNA, the CDR3 is TGTGCCAGCAGCGCACCCCCGGGGGAGAGGGTTTGGGCCTACGAGCAGTACTTC. Its translation is CASSAPPGERVWAYEQYF.

This chain connects TRBV11-2 to TRBJ2-1, with D perhaps TRBD2 (5 bases). CDR1 is SGHAT and CDR2 is FQNNGV in the germline V gene. This CDR3 has 16 amino acids. The germline V and J ends were trimmed by 6 bases and 4 bases, with 19 bases remaining between them. As DNA, the CDR3 is TGTGCCAGCAGTGCAGAACTAGACGCTCTTTACAATGAGCAGTTCTTC. Amino acid sequence: CASSAELDALYNEQFF.

A few counts support this clonotype. The chain employs TRBV7-9 and TRBJ2-2; D call uncertain. Germline loops: CDR1 SEHNR, CDR2 FQNEAQ (reference sequence). This CDR3 region has 13 residues. V lost 5 bases to trimming and J lost 6 bases, with 10 bases between them. CDR3 sequence: CASSGLEPGELFF. CDR3 sequence (DNA): TGTGCCAGCAGCGGCCTCGAGCCCGGGGAGCTGTTTTTT.

This clonotype was detected ten times or more. The chain employs TRBV3-1 and TRBJ2-1, with a possible D match to TRBD2 (7 bases). This CDR3 is 18 amino acids long. Per the germline V gene, CDR1 is LGHDT and CDR2 is YNNKEL (reference sequence). The ends were cut back, 2 bases at V and 3 bases at J, with 20 bases in the middle. The CDR3 here is CASSQNLGVGGGYNEQFF. CDR3 bases: TGTGCCAGCAGCCAAAACCTCGGAGTAGGGGGGGGCTACAATGAGCAGTTCTTC.

This clonotype was picked up a small number of times. V and J are TRBV3-1 and TRBJ2-3; 13 bases are shared with TRBD2. Germline V CDR1 and CDR2: LGHDT, YNNKEL (reference sequence). V lost 0 bases, J lost 0 bases, and 0 bases stayed unmatched. CDR3 length: 17 residues. The CDR3 DNA sequence: TGTGCCAGCAGCCAAGAGACTAGCGGGGGGAGCACAGATACGCAGTATTTT. Translating gives CASSQETSGGSTDTQYF.

At least ten counts were recorded for this clonotype. The chain recombines TRBV12-3 or TRBV12-4 with TRBJ1-1, with no clear D. The CDR3 runs 12 residues. Trimming shortened V by 6 bases and J by 1 base, and 6 bases separated the two germline ends. Here the CDR3 reads CASRKGNTEAFF. CDR3 coding DNA: TGTGCCAGCAGAAAGGGGAACACTGAAGCTTTCTTT.

This clonotype was detected only a few times. The chain links TRBV20-1 to TRBJ2-7, with 8 positions matching TRBD2. The V gene end was trimmed by 3 bases and the J gene end by 5 bases; junction bases not matched to a gene: 3. The CDR3 loop spans 12 amino acids. CDR1 is DFQATT, CDR2 SNEGSKA, per germline (reference sequence). The CDR3 is CSARTGGNEQYF. Here the CDR3 DNA reads TGCAGTGCTAGGACGGGGGGGAACGAGCAGTACTTC.

Many counts were recorded for this clonotype. The chain employs TRBV2 and TRBJ2-1, with 15 bases identical to TRBD2. The germline V gene encodes CDR1 SNHLY and CDR2 FYNNEI. Trimming removed 4 bases from V and 0 bases from J; junction bases left unmatched: 4. The CDR3 sequence is 18 residues long. CDR3 loop: CASSGPGLAGGSYNEQFF. In DNA form, the CDR3 reads TGTGCCAGCAGTGGGCCGGGACTAGCGGGGGGCTCCTACAATGAGCAGTTCTTC.

This clonotype appeared many times. V is TRBV7-9 and J is TRBJ2-7; possibly TRBD2 for D (6 bases). The CDR3 is made up of 13 amino acids. Trimming took 5 bases from V and 3 from J, leaving 11 bases between them. The germline V gene encodes CDR1 SEHNR and CDR2 FQNEAQ (reference sequence). The chain's CDR3 is CASSTPEGYEQYF. As DNA, the CDR3 is TGTGCCAGCAGCACCCCGGAGGGCTACGAGCAGTACTTC.

This clonotype was counted between two and nine times. The V gene is TRBV6-5, the J gene TRBJ2-1; the match to TRBD2 covers 7 bases. This CDR3 contains 14 residues. Germline-derived CDR1 and CDR2 are MNHEY and SVGAGI. V shed 2 bases, J shed 4 bases, and the junction held 2 bases outside the gene matches. This chain's CDR3 is CASSYREVYNEQFF. The CDR3 DNA reads as TGTGCCAGCAGTTACCGGGAGGTGTACAATGAGCAGTTCTTC.